This entry lists 11 T cell receptor beta chains sequenced from one sample in a study of T cell repertoires in ileal Crohn's disease. TCRdb's copy holds only in-frame clones and misses some; the assay was immunoSEQ multiplex PCR. The profile covers around 10,000 clones, with approximately 80% appearing a single time and about 15% taken by the ten largest. Regarding time point: neoterminal ileum biopsy at postoperative endoscopy, about 6 months after surgery. The specimen was ileal tissue. These TCRs come from an adult with Crohn's disease.

The chain uses TRBV11-1 and TRBJ1-4; TRBD1 matches at 9 bases. CDR3 length equals 15 residues. V lost 5 bases, J lost 5 bases, and 6 bases stayed unmatched. Germline V gives CDR1 SGHAT, CDR2 FQDESV (reference sequence). The CDR3 protein is CASSQAGTGNEKLFF. The CDR3, as DNA: TGTGCCAGCAGCCAAGCAGGGACAGGGAATGAAAAACTGTTTTTT.

This chain connects TRBV5-8 to TRBJ1-1; tentative D call: TRBD1 (6 bases). V lost 8 bases, J lost 3 bases, and 14 bases lay in between. The CDR3 is 13 residues long. In germline, CDR1 is SGHTS, CDR2 YDEGEE. CDR3 residues: CASKGVEDTEAFF. In DNA, the CDR3 is TGTGCCAGTAAGGGGGTCGAGGACACTGAAGCTTTCTTT.

This rearrangement joins TRBV9 to TRBJ2-7; no firm D call. The CDR3 extends over 14 amino acids. The V end was cut by 3 bases, the J end by 2 bases, with 12 bases between. From germline, CDR1 is SGDLS and CDR2 YYNGEE. The CDR3 sequence is CASSAADSPYEQYF. CDR3 DNA sequence: TGTGCCAGCAGCGCAGCAGACTCTCCCTACGAGCAGTACTTC.

The rearrangement joins TRBV30 to TRBJ2-7, with D possibly being TRBD1 (6 bases). The germline V gene has CDR1 GTSNPN and CDR2 SVGIG (reference sequence). This CDR3 is 14 amino acids long. The germline V and J ends were trimmed by 5 bases and 1 base, with 15 bases remaining between them. The CDR3 here is CAWWDNNKSYEQYF. The CDR3 nucleotides are TGTGCCTGGTGGGACAATAACAAGTCCTACGAGCAGTACTTC.

The chain has TRBV6-1 and TRBJ2-1, with 13 nucleotides matching TRBD2. Germline V gives CDR1 MNHNS, CDR2 SASEGT. CDR3 length equals 18 residues. V trimming: 4 bases; J trimming: 0 bases; junction bases outside the gene matches: 6. The CDR3 here is CASSGTSGRRGSYNEQFF. The CDR3 bases are TGTGCCAGCAGTGGGACTAGCGGGAGAAGAGGCTCCTACAATGAGCAGTTCTTC.

The chain recombines TRBV7-2 with TRBJ1-2; a possible D gene is TRBD1 (6 bases). Germline values: CDR1 SGHTA, CDR2 FQGNSA. This CDR3 comprises 15 residues. V was shortened by 4 bases and J by 0 bases, with 12 bases between the two germline ends. The chain's CDR3 is CASSSGQLANYGYTF. CDR3 sequence (DNA): TGTGCCAGCAGCTCAGGACAGCTAGCTAACTATGGCTACACCTTC.

This sequence joins TRBV19 and TRBJ2-1; 7 bases map to TRBD2. The CDR3 loop spans 15 amino acids. Germline CDR1 LNHDA, CDR2 SQIVND (reference sequence). Unmatched junction bases numbered 7, after V lost 3 bases and J lost 5 bases. Here the CDR3 DNA reads TGTGCCAGTAGTATGGGGGGGAGGGCTAACAATGAGCAGTTCTTC. Its translation: CASSMGGRANNEQFF.

The V gene is TRBV10-3, the J gene TRBJ2-7; 11 bases align to TRBD1. The V segment lost 5 bases and the J segment 5 bases; nucleotides outside the gene matches: 5. The CDR3 loop spans 14 amino acids. Germline V gene sequence: CDR1 ENHRY, CDR2 SYGVKD. For the CDR3, the DNA is TGTGCCATCAGTCCCGGACAGGGGGCACACGAGCAGTACTTC. Residues: CAISPGQGAHEQYF.

The rearrangement joins TRBV13 to TRBJ2-7, with D tentatively TRBD2 (6 bases). Trimming removed 3 bases from V and 3 bases from J, with 12 bases in between. Germline V CDR1 and CDR2: PRHDT, FYEKMQ (reference sequence). The CDR3 sequence is 14 residues long. CDR3 in amino acids: CASSLGRGHYEQYF. The CDR3, as DNA: TGTGCCAGCAGCTTGGGGCGGGGTCACTACGAGCAGTACTTC. Looking up the rest from reference TRBV13 and TRBJ2-7 gives the full variable domain: AAGVIQSPRHLIKEKRETATLKCYPIPRHDTVYWYQQGPGQDPQFLISFYEKMQSDKGSIPDRFSAQQFSDYHSELNMSSLELGDSALYFCASSLGRGHYEQYFGPGTRLTVT.

V gene TRBV2 combines with J gene TRBJ2-2; D is possibly TRBD2 (6 bases). CDR3 length equals 17 residues. Germline assignment: CDR1 SNHLY and CDR2 FYNNEI. V was clipped by 10 bases and J by 4 bases, with 25 bases between them. In nucleotides, the CDR3 is TGTGCCAATGCGAGAAGCGGGTCCCGGAAGAGCACCGGGGAGCTGTTTTTT. Translation gives CANARSGSRKSTGELFF.

DNA of the CDR3: TGTGCCAGCTCGGTCGGGGTGACTAATGAAAAACTGTTTTTT. Translation: CASSVGVTNEKLFF. This sequence joins TRBV5-6 and TRBJ1-4; no clear D. From germline, CDR1 is SGHDT and CDR2 YYEEEE. With 7 bases removed from V and 2 bases from J, the gap between germline ends came to 12 bases. The CDR3 length is 14 residues.